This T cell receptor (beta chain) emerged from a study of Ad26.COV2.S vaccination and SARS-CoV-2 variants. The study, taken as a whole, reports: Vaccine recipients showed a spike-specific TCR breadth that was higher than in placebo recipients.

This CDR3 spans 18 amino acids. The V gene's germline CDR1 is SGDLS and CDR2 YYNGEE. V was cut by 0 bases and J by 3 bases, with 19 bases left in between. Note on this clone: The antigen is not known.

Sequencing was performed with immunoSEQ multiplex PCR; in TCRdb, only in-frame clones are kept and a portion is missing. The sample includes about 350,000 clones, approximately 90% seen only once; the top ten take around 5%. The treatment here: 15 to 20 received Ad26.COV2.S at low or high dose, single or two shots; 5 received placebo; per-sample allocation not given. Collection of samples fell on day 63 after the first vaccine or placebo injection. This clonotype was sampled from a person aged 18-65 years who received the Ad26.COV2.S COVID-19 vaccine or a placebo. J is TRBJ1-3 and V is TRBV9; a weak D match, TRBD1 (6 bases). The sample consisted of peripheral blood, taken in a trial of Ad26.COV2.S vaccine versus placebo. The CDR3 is CASSVDIGTSRFGNTIYF. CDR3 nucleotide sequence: TGTGCCAGCAGCGTAGATATTGGGACATCAAGGTTTGGAAACACCATATATTTT.